This T cell receptor (beta chain) originates from a study of shared clonotypes between healthy human individuals. Naive CD8 isolation took CD45RO-negative cells positively selected for CCR7 and excluded terminally differentiated effector memory CD45RA+ cells. The study ran the assay at deep level. The table came from immunoSEQ multiplex PCR; TCRdb's copy has only in-frame clones and leaves some out. The sample lists approximately 650,000 clones, nearly 97% occurring once. The germline V gene encodes CDR1 ENHRY and CDR2 SYGVKD. V shed 6 bases, J shed 1 base, and the junction held 5 bases outside the gene matches. This CDR3 has 15 residues. As for this clone: As yet, its antigen is unknown.

Study-wide results and limits: Relative to clonotypes present in all four donors, those not shared had lower generation probabilities.

The source material was naive CD8+ T cells sorted from blood. This chain uses TRBV10-3 with TRBJ2-1, with TRBD2 identical over 8 bases. The origin of this receptor is a woman under 40 in good health. For the CDR3, the DNA is TGTGCCATCAGAATAGCGGGAACGTCCTACAATGAGCAGTTCTTC. This gives the protein CAIRIAGTSYNEQFF.